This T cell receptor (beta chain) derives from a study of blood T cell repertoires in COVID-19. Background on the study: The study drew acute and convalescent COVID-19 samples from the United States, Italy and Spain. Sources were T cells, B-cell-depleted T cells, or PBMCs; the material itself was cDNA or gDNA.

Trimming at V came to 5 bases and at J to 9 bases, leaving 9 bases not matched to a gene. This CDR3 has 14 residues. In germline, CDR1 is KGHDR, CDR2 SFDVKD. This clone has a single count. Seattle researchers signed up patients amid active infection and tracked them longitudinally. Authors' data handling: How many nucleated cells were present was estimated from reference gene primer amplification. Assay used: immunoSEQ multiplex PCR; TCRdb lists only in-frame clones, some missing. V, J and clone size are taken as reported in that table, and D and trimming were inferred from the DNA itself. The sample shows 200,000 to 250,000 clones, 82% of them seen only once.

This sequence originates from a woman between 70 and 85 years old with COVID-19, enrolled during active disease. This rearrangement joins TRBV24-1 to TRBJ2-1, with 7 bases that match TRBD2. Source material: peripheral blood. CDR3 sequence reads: CATSALGTTGEQFF. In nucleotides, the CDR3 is TGTGCCACCAGTGCCCTAGGGACTACCGGTGAGCAGTTCTTC.